The source of this T cell receptor beta chain is a study of shared clonotypes between healthy human individuals. Study-wide points: The low donor count limited represented genetic and exposure-history diversity.

The V and J ends lost 2 bases and 0 bases, in that order; junction bases with no gene match: 9. Germline CDR1 is SGHRS and CDR2 is YFSETQ. The CDR3 extends over 17 amino acids. Notes on this clone: Its specificity is unknown.

Method: immunoSEQ multiplex PCR; TCRdb's copy keeps in-frame clones and lacks some. The repertoire includes about 480,000 clones, around 79% of them detected once, and approximately 12% sits in the top ten. The sequenced sample consisted of PBMCs. This TCR came from a woman between 40 and 55 years old in good health. Some clones in this sample may be carry-over from other donors' samples. The V gene is TRBV5-1, the J gene TRBJ2-3; 7 bases agree with TRBD2. The CDR3 reads CASSFRSGTTSTDTQYF. The CDR3 coding sequence is TGCGCCAGCAGCTTTCGAAGCGGGACTACTAGCACAGATACGCAGTATTTT.